The source of this T cell receptor (beta chain) is a study of T cell repertoires in cytomegalovirus infection. Study background: In public TCR beta signatures, there were indications of both CMV infection and matching HLA type.

TCRdb redid the calling of the reads with MiXCR, one entry per CDR3 protein. The profile shows approximately 700,000 distinct CDR3 sequences, 35% of them singletons. The CDR3 is 15 residues long. Germline V gene lookup returns CDR1 SGHAT and CDR2 FQNNGV. Material: PBMCs. The clonotype originates from a human donor in good health (CMV status not recorded). Some clones in this sample may be carry-over from other donors' samples. This rearrangement joins TRBV11-2 to TRBJ2-7, with a possible D match to TRBD2 (7 bases). In DNA form, the CDR3 reads TGTGCTAGGAGCTTAGGACGGGGGGCCCCCTACGAGCAGTACTTC. It specifies CARSLGRGAPYEQYF.